This T cell receptor beta chain was identified during a study of cytomegalovirus exposure and HLA in healthy donors. General study points: The investigators catalogued 150 to 200 TCR beta chains as cytomegalovirus-associated.

With regard to this clone: The antigen is unknown.

The PCR had 60 Vbeta and 13 Jbeta primers. Repertoires were generated with immunoSEQ multiplex PCR, while TCRdb's copy carries only in-frame clones and drops some. The sample lists roughly 170,000 clones, less than 90% occurring once. This CDR3 has 17 residues. Germline V gene data show CDR1 as MNHNS and CDR2 as SASEGT. V gave up 2 bases and J gave up 2 bases; unmatched junction bases: 5. Sequences were obtained from PBMCs. This receptor was obtained from a man in his forties or fifties in good health and CMV-seronegative. This chain connects TRBV6-1 to TRBJ1-5; 11 nucleotides align to TRBD1. CDR3 in amino acids: CASSERTGGGRNQPQHF. The DNA for the CDR3 is TGTGCCAGCAGTGAAAGGACAGGGGGCGGTCGCAATCAGCCCCAGCATTTT.